These 14 T cell receptor beta chains originate from one sample sequenced in a study of graft-versus-host responses after intestinal transplantation. Sequenced by immunoSEQ multiplex PCR; TCRdb stores in-frame clones only, minus some. This table has more than 45,000 clones, around nine tenths appearing once. This specimen consisted of PBMCs, obtained less than 130 days after intestinal transplantation. These receptors all stem from a human patient who received an intestinal transplant, so some T cells may come from the graft donor.

V usage is TRBV28 and J usage is TRBJ2-6; 7 bases match TRBD1. The trim removed 5 bases at V and 4 bases at J, leaving 8 bases unmatched. Looked up from germline, CDR1 is MDHEN and CDR2 is SYDVKM. This CDR3 spans 16 amino acids. CDR3 amino acids: CASSTRTGGGANVLTF. As DNA, the CDR3 is TGTGCCAGCAGTACCAGGACAGGTGGCGGGGCCAACGTCCTGACTTTC.

The gene calls are TRBV6-5 and TRBJ1-5; 8 bases map to TRBD1. In germline, CDR1 is MNHEY, CDR2 SVGAGI. The CDR3 has 13 amino acids. The V segment lost 5 bases and the J segment 5 bases; nucleotides outside the gene matches: 2. The CDR3 here is CASSPGQDQPQHF. The CDR3 region has the DNA TGTGCCAGCAGTCCGGGACAGGATCAGCCCCAGCATTTT.

The V call is TRBV19, the J call TRBJ2-1; D is ambiguous. The CDR3 has 14 residues. Trimming took off 5 bases at V and 8 bases at J, with 16 bases between the two ends. From germline, CDR1 is LNHDA and CDR2 SQIVND (reference sequence). The CDR3 DNA follows: TGTGCCAGTAGTTTATGGGCCCTCTTCGATGAGCAGTTCTTC. Its protein is CASSLWALFDEQFF.

The chain is built from TRBV7-9 and TRBJ2-3, with a weak D call TRBD2 (5 bases). The germline CDR1 and CDR2 sequences are SEHNR and FQNEAQ (reference sequence). The CDR3 totals 15 residues. The V end was cut by 5 bases, the J end by 6 bases, with 18 bases between. The CDR3 here is CASSLRGSSFDTQYF. CDR3 DNA: TGTGCCAGCAGCCTTCGGGGAAGCAGCTTCGATACGCAGTATTTT.

This clone was observed a single time. V and J are TRBV6-1 and TRBJ1-4; D is undetermined. The length of the CDR3 is 12 residues. From germline, CDR1 is MNHNS and CDR2 SASEGT. Trimming took off 6 bases at V and 5 bases at J, with 7 bases between the two ends. The CDR3 bases are TGTGCCAGCAGGATGGGCAATGAAAAACTGTTTTTT. It encodes CASRMGNEKLFF.

The chain joins TRBV7-6 to TRBJ1-1; D is unresolved. CDR3 size: 16 residues. V lost 5 bases and J lost 3, with 19 bases in between. CDR1 is SGHVS, CDR2 FNYEAQ, per germline. The CDR3 DNA follows: TGTGCCAGCAGCCTAAACCGCGACGAGGTGGACACTGAAGCTTTCTTT. Amino acid sequence: CASSLNRDEVDTEAFF.

The chain uses TRBV6-6 and TRBJ1-1, with TRBD1 matching over 8 bases. CDR1 is MNHNY and CDR2 is SVGAGI in the germline V gene (reference sequence). This CDR3 comprises 14 residues. V shed 2 bases, J shed 4 bases, and the junction held 3 bases outside the gene matches. The CDR3 coding sequence is TGTGCCAGCAGTTACCCAGGGGGCAGCACTGAAGCTTTCTTT. This gives the protein CASSYPGGSTEAFF.

This clone came up a few times. This chain uses TRBV25-1 with TRBJ2-3; maybe TRBD1 (5 bases). The CDR3 covers 13 residues. Trimming pared 6 bases from V and 2 bases from J, leaving 9 bases between. Germline-derived CDR1 and CDR2 are MGHDK and SYGVNS. The CDR3 DNA reads as TGTGCCAGCAGCGTCAGGGTCACAGATACGCAGTATTTT. Its protein product is CASSVRVTDTQYF.

The chain is built from TRBV2 and TRBJ2-7, with D tentatively TRBD1 (6 bases). V was cut by 3 bases and J by 2 bases, with 17 bases left in between. CDR1 and CDR2 (germline): SNHLY, FYNNEI. There are 16 residues in the CDR3. The DNA of the CDR3 is TGTGCCAGCAGTGACGACGTGGACAGAAGGGCCTACGAGCAGTACTTC. This codes for CASSDDVDRRAYEQYF.

J is TRBJ2-5 and V is TRBV15, with 7 bases identical to TRBD1. Germline V lookup: CDR1 LNHNV, CDR2 YYDKDF (reference sequence). V lost 6 bases, J lost 3 bases, and 10 bases stayed unmatched. There are 15 residues in the CDR3. CDR3 DNA sequence: TGTGCCACCAGTAGAACAGGGGCCGCTAAAGAGACCCAGTACTTC. It is translated as CATSRTGAAKETQYF.

The count of this clone is one. The rearrangement uses TRBV2 and TRBJ2-3, with TRBD2 matching over 8 bases. After removal of 6 bases from V and 6 bases from J, the junction contained 14 bases not matched to a gene. The CDR3 is 16 amino acids. Per the germline V gene, CDR1 is SNHLY and CDR2 is FYNNEI. The CDR3 loop reads CASSTRGGQPGDTQYF. DNA for the CDR3: TGTGCCAGCAGCACTCGGGGGGGACAACCAGGGGATACGCAGTATTTT.

This chain links TRBV19 with TRBJ1-3; D is ambiguous. Per the germline V gene, CDR1 is LNHDA and CDR2 is SQIVND (reference sequence). The CDR3 has 15 residues. Trimming cost V 1 base and J 4 bases, with 11 bases left between them. CDR3 sequence (DNA): TGTGCCAGTAGTATAGCTGGAAGAGGAGGAAACACCATATATTTT. Protein: CASSIAGRGGNTIYF. The full variable domain, completed using reference TRBV19 and TRBJ1-3, is DGGITQSPKYLFRKEGQNVTLSCEQNLNHDAMYWYRQDPGQGLRLIYYSQIVNDFQKGDIAEGYSVSREKKESFPLTVTSAQKNPTAFYLCASSIAGRGGNTIYFGEGSWLTVV.

The gene calls are TRBV5-1 and TRBJ1-2; 11 positions agree with TRBD1. Per germline, CDR1 SGHRS and CDR2 YFSETQ. CDR3 length equals 14 residues. With 3 bases clipped from V and 6 bases from J, the junction kept 4 bases outside the gene matches. The CDR3 reads CASSYGQGANGYTF. DNA for the CDR3: TGCGCCAGCAGCTATGGACAGGGGGCAAATGGCTACACCTTC.

The chain employs TRBV18 and TRBJ2-7; TRBD1 aligns across 7 bases. The trim removed 0 bases at V and 6 bases at J, leaving 11 bases unmatched. Germline CDR1 reads KGHSH; CDR2 reads LQKENI. The CDR3 covers 16 residues. The CDR3 nucleotides read TGTGCCAGCTCACCACCGGGGTTGACAGGGCTCGGCGAGCAGTACTTC. Protein product: CASSPPGLTGLGEQYF.